This passage covers 14 T cell receptor beta chains from one sample sequenced in a study of blood T cell repertoires in COVID-19. The table came from immunoSEQ multiplex PCR; TCRdb's copy has only in-frame clones and leaves some out. The sample shows fewer than 250,000 clones, around 80% of them seen only once. Material: peripheral blood. The receptors shown here come from a woman aged 60 to 75 with COVID-19, enrolled during active disease.

The chain couples TRBV10-2 to TRBJ1-6; possible D gene TRBD1, 6 bases. Germline V CDR1 and CDR2: WSHSY, SAAADI. There are 17 residues in the CDR3. The ends were cut back, 4 bases at V and 5 bases at J, with 18 bases in the middle. CDR3 sequence reads: CASSVRTARLHNSPLHF. CDR3 nucleotide sequence: TGCGCCAGCAGTGTGCGGACAGCCAGGCTCCATAATTCACCCCTCCACTTT.

V gene TRBV25-1 combines with J gene TRBJ2-1; TRBD2 matches at 9 bases. The CDR3 length is 18 residues. V dropped 3 bases and J dropped 11; count of bases not matched to a gene: 20. Germline lookup yields CDR1 MGHDK and CDR2 SYGVNS. The CDR3 sequence is CASSEEHPGLASRGQQFF. The CDR3 DNA sequence: TGTGCCAGCAGTGAGGAACACCCCGGACTAGCGAGCCGAGGGCAGCAGTTCTTC. The full variable domain, its missing parts supplied by reference TRBV25-1 and TRBJ2-1, is EADIYQTPRYLVIGTGKKITLECSQTMGHDKMYWYQQDPGMELHLIHYSYGVNSTEKGDLSSESTVSRIRTEHFPLTLESARPSHTSQYLCASSEEHPGLASRGQQFFGPGTRLTVL.

This clone was detected once. At one of its ends the junction is not consistent with the germline gene, which may arise from a read error. The V and J genes are TRBV7-7 and TRBJ2-1; possible D gene TRBD1, 7 bases. The CDR3 is made up of 16 amino acids. Per germline, CDR1 SSHAT and CDR2 FNYEAQ (reference sequence). The CDR3 DNA sequence: TGTGCTAGCAGCCCAGGGGGGCTATTGGGGGACAATGAGCAGTTCTTC. Protein: CASSPGGLLGDNEQFF.

V is TRBV18 and J is TRBJ2-3, with 10 positions matching TRBD2. This CDR3 is built from 16 residues. Germline V lookup: CDR1 KGHSH, CDR2 LQKENI. Germline trimming cut 3 bases from V and 4 bases from J; bases unmatched to any gene: 7. CDR3 nucleotides: TGTGCCAGCTCACCCTTAGCGGGAGGCCGGGCAGATACGCAGTATTTT. It specifies CASSPLAGGRADTQYF.

The CDR3 sequence is CASSLPDRSDTQYF. The CDR3 bases are TGTGCCAGCAGCTTACCCGACAGGTCAGATACGCAGTATTTT. This chain joins TRBV5-4 and TRBJ2-3; D is possibly TRBD1 (6 bases). CDR3 size: 14 residues. The germline gives CDR1 SGHNT, CDR2 YYREEE (reference sequence). Trimming stripped 2 bases from V and 4 bases from J, with 11 bases between.

The chain combines TRBV7-2 with TRBJ2-7, with D possibly TRBD2 on 5 matching bases. Germline values: CDR1 SGHTA, CDR2 FQGNSA. V gave up 7 bases and J gave up 9 bases, with 16 bases separating them. CDR3 length: 12 amino acids. The CDR3 spells CASKTDGVGQYF. The CDR3 nucleotides read TGTGCCAGCAAGACCGACGGGGTTGGGCAGTACTTC.

V and J are TRBV20-1 and TRBJ2-1; D uncertain. Germline CDR1 is DFQATT and CDR2 is SNEGSKA (reference sequence). CDR3 size: 10 residues. Trimming took off 7 bases at V and 4 bases at J, with 5 bases between the two ends. The CDR3 loop is CSVLYNEQFF. In nucleotides, the CDR3 is TGCAGTGTCCTTTACAATGAGCAGTTCTTC.

The chain recombines TRBV7-9 with TRBJ2-7; 9 positions agree with TRBD2. Germline-derived CDR1 and CDR2 are SEHNR and FQNEAQ (reference sequence). With 3 bases clipped from V and 6 bases from J, the junction kept 3 bases outside the gene matches. CDR3 length: 13 amino acids. In DNA form, the CDR3 reads TGTGCCAGCAGCTTGGGACTAGCTTCCGAGCAGTACTTC. The encoded protein is CASSLGLASEQYF. Full variable domain (remainder filled in from reference TRBV7-9 and TRBJ2-7): DTGVSQNPRHKITKRGQNVTFRCDPISEHNRLYWYRQTLGQGPEFLTYFQNEAQLEKSRLLSDRFSAERPKGSFSTLEIQRTEQGDSAMYLCASSLGLASEQYFGPGTRLTVT.

The V gene is TRBV28, the J gene TRBJ1-2, with 7 bases lining up with TRBD1. Germline CDR1 is MDHEN and CDR2 is SYDVKM. V lost 3 bases to trimming and J lost 5 bases; unmatched junction nucleotides: 9. The length of the CDR3 is 15 residues. The CDR3: CASSFGTVAGYGYTF. The CDR3 DNA reads as TGTGCCAGCAGTTTTGGGACAGTGGCGGGTTATGGCTACACCTTC.

The chain employs TRBV7-8 and TRBJ1-3, with D tentatively TRBD1 (5 bases). From germline, CDR1 is SGHVS and CDR2 FQNEAQ. V was trimmed by 1 base and J by 2 bases, leaving 18 bases between them. The length of the CDR3 is 18 residues. CDR3 DNA: TGTGCCAGCAGCTTAGTGCGAACCCGGGACTTCCCTGGAAACACCATATATTTT. Translating it yields CASSLVRTRDFPGNTIYF.

The CDR3 bases are TGTGCCAGCAGCGGTGAACAGGGGGCCCCCAAAAACATTCAGTACTTC. Translating it yields CASSGEQGAPKNIQYF. V usage is TRBV5-6 and J usage is TRBJ2-4, with 9 bases lining up with TRBD1. CDR1 and CDR2 (germline): SGHDT, YYEEEE. The CDR3 runs to 16 residues. The junction had 7 bases not matched to a gene; V was cut back by 4 bases and J by 2 bases.

CDR3 protein: CASSRDTGGTGISTEAFF. DNA of the CDR3: TGCGCCAGCAGCCGCGACACAGGGGGCACAGGAATTTCCACTGAAGCTTTCTTT. The chain joins TRBV5-1 to TRBJ1-1, with 9 bases that match TRBD1. CDR3 length: 18 residues. Per germline, CDR1 SGHRS and CDR2 YFSETQ. With V trimmed by 4 bases and J by 4 bases, 17 bases remained unmatched.

The J gene is TRBJ2-4, the V gene TRBV15; tentatively, D is TRBD1 (6 bases). The CDR3 has 17 amino acids. Trimming left V 0 bases short and J 1 base short, with 13 bases between. Germline V gives CDR1 LNHNV, CDR2 YYDKDF (reference sequence). As DNA, the CDR3 is TGTGCCACCAGCAGAGATTGGAATCAGGGGGCCAAAAACATTCAGTACTTC. Encoded protein: CATSRDWNQGAKNIQYF.

The chain has TRBV3-1 (or the pseudogene TRBV3-2) and TRBJ1-2; 8 bases align to TRBD1. V dropped 1 base and J dropped 9; count of bases not matched to a gene: 1. CDR3 length: 12 residues. The germline gives CDR1 LGHDT, CDR2 YNNKEL (reference sequence). CDR3 coding DNA: TGTGCCAGCAGCCAAGCAGGGGGCCGCTACACCTTC. This translates into CASSQAGGRYTF.